This entry features one TCR beta chain sequence. Documented treatment: roughly 19 received Ad26.COV2.S at low or high dose, single or two shots; several received placebo; per-sample allocation not given. Material that was analyzed had been drawn on day 63 after the first vaccine or placebo injection. This entry comes from a study of Ad26.COV2.S vaccination and SARS-CoV-2 variants. Sequencing was performed with immunoSEQ multiplex PCR; in TCRdb, only in-frame clones are kept and a portion is missing. The data show about 390,000 clones, 70% to 90% seen once. Trimming cost V 8 bases and J 4 bases, with 24 bases left between them. CDR1 and CDR2 (germline): GTSNPN, SVGIG (reference sequence). This CDR3 has 16 amino acids.

This sequence was found in a person aged 18-60 years who received the Ad26.COV2.S COVID-19 vaccine or a placebo. The source was peripheral blood, collected in a trial of Ad26.COV2.S vaccine versus placebo. The chain links TRBV30 to TRBJ1-3, with TRBD1 as a possible D gene (6 bases). The CDR3 coding sequence is TGTGCCCTGAAAGCTGGCAGGGGAAGTGTCGGAAACACCATATATTTT. Translating gives CALKAGRGSVGNTIYF.